Reported below is one T cell receptor beta chain. CDR3 length equals 14 residues. CDR1 is DFQATT, CDR2 SNEGSKA, per germline (reference sequence). Trimming left V 6 bases short and J 3 bases short, with 15 bases between. This entry is derived from a study of regulatory T cells in long-lasting Graves disease. The sample's time point: persistent/refractory GD, antithyroid drugs over 5 years with positive TRAb. The authors made the TCR library using RNA they extracted from PBMCs. The TCR beta library used iRepertoire HTBI primers with Arm-PCR amplification of CDR3. TCRdb used MiXCR to reprocess the multiplex PCR reads, holding one entry per CDR3 protein. The data contain about 430,000 distinct CDR3 sequences, roughly a fifth of them singletons.

The V call is TRBV20-1, the J call TRBJ2-1, with D possibly being TRBD1 (6 bases). This receptor was identified in a female donor with Graves disease. The specimen comprised peripheral blood mononuclear cells (PBMCs), sampled when the disease was refractory, from a patient treated with antithyroid drugs. The CDR3 DNA is TGCAGTGCCCCAGGGGCCGCAAGCTACAATGAGCAGTTCTTC. As protein: CSAPGAASYNEQFF.